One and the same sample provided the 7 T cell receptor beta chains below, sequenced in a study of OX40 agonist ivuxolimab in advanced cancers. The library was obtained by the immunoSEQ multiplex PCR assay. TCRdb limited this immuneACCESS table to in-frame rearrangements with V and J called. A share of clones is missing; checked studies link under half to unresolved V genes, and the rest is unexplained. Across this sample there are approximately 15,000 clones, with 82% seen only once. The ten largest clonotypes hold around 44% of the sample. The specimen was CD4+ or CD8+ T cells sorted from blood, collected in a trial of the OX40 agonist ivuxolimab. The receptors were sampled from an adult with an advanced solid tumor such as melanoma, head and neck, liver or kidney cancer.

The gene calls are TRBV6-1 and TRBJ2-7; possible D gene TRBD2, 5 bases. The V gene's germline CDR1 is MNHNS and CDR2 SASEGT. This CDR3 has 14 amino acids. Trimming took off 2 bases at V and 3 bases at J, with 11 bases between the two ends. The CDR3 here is CASSESGLGYEQYF. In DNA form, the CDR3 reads TGTGCCAGCAGTGAAAGTGGACTGGGCTACGAGCAGTACTTC.

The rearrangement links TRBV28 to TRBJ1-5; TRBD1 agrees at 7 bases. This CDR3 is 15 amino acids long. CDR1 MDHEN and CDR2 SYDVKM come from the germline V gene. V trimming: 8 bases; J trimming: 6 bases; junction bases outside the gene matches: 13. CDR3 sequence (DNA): TGTGCCAGCGGTCTTACAGGGGAGTGGGGTCAGCCCCAGCATTTT. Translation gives CASGLTGEWGQPQHF.

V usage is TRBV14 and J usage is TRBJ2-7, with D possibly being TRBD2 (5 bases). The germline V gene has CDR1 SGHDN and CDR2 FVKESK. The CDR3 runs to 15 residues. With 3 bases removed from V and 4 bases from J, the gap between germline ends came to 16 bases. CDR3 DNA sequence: TGTGCCAGCAGCCACCTAGCTGTTATCGGTTACGAGCAGTACTTC. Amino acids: CASSHLAVIGYEQYF.

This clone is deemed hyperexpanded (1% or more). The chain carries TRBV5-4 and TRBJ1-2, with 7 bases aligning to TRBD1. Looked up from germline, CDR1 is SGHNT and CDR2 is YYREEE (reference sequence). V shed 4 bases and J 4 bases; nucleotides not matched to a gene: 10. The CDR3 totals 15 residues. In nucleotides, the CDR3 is TGTGCCAGCAGCGGGGACCGGGACAGACTCTATGGCTACACCTTC. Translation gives CASSGDRDRLYGYTF.

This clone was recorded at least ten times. This CDR3 is CAWTPGGGEQFF. The DNA for the CDR3 is TGTGCCTGGACTCCCGGAGGCGGTGAGCAGTTCTTC. The chain is built from TRBV30 and TRBJ2-1; D possibly corresponds to TRBD2 (5 bases). Germline CDR1 is GTSNPN and CDR2 is SVGIG (reference sequence). The CDR3 is 12 amino acids. V was pared by 4 bases and J by 9 bases, with 13 bases between.

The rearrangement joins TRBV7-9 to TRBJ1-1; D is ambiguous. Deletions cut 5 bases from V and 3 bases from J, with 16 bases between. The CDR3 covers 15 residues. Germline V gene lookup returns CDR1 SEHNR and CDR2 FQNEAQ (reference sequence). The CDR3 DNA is TGTGCCAGCAGCCAAGTGGAAGTGACACACACTGAAGCTTTCTTT. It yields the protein CASSQVEVTHTEAFF.

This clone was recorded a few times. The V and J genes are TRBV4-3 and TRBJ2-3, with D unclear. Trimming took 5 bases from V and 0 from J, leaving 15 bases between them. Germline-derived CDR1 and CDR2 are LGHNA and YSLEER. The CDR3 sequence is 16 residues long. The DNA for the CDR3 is TGCGCCAGCAGCTACACAGCGATAGGGAGCACAGATACGCAGTATTTT. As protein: CASSYTAIGSTDTQYF.